This record covers a single T cell receptor (beta chain). Authors' analysis steps: Reference gene primer amplification yielded estimated nucleated cell counts. Produced via immunoSEQ multiplex PCR; TCRdb's table is partial and in-frame only. V, J and clone size are those of that table, while D and trimming were read from the DNA. The sample lists over 200,000 clones; about 87% were seen once. These data originate in a study of blood T cell repertoires in COVID-19. For the study at large: PBMCs, B-cell-depleted T cells, or T cells were the source of the cDNA or gDNA that made up the material.

It was during active infection that Seattle patients were enrolled and then longitudinally followed. This CDR3 has 15 amino acids. CDR1 is SGHTA, CDR2 FQGNSA, per germline. Trimming shortened V by 4 bases and J by 0 bases, and 10 bases separated the two germline ends. Sequencing input: peripheral blood. The chain links TRBV7-2 to TRBJ2-1; D might be TRBD1 (5 bases). This receptor was identified in a man aged 25 to 45 with COVID-19, enrolled during active disease. The chain's CDR3 is CASSSDSSSYNEQFF. The CDR3, as DNA: TGTGCCAGCAGCTCCGACAGTAGCTCCTACAATGAGCAGTTCTTC.